This is a list of T cell receptor beta chains from one sample in a study of spatial heterogeneity in lung cancer. One entry per CDR3 protein results from TCRdb running MiXCR on the 5' RACE reads. This table has approximately 7,500 distinct CDR3 sequences, roughly 3.5% appearing once. The source material was lung tumor tissue, sampled at surgery. These receptors came from a male donor with early-stage non-small cell lung cancer. Each CDR3 is given with its conserved first and last residue. The order of the fields is D gene, V gene, J gene, clone size, CDR3 protein, CDR3 DNA. A D gene is named only where the DNA matches it firmly. A clone size is listed for some rows: how often the clone was seen (once, few, many), or a class if it is expanded.

-,TRBV30,TRBJ2-1,many,CAWRLGTQGNEQFF,TGTGCCTGGAGGTTGGGCACCCAGGGGAATGAGCAGTTCTTC
-,TRBV2,TRBJ1-2,medium-sized,CASSPMDGYTF,TGTGCCAGCAGTCCAATGGATGGCTACACCTTC
TRBD1,TRBV20-1,TRBJ1-3,many,CSASGQPGSGNTIYF,TGCAGTGCTTCGGGACAGCCTGGTTCTGGAAACACCATATATTTT
-,TRBV5-1,TRBJ2-3,many,CASSFKGGLEDTQYF,TGCGCCAGCAGCTTTAAGGGGGGGCTCGAAGATACGCAGTATTTT
TRBD2,TRBV20-1,TRBJ2-1,many,CSAPRTSGVYNEQFF,TGCAGTGCACCCCGGACTAGCGGGGTTTACAATGAGCAGTTCTTC
-,TRBV15,TRBJ1-1,many,CATSRTLGDNTEAFF,TGTGCCACCAGCAGGACCTTGGGGGATAACACTGAAGCTTTCTTT
-,TRBV30,TRBJ1-1,medium-sized,CAWSVLSQGGVFYTEAFF,TGTGCCTGGAGTGTACTATCCCAGGGTGGTGTGTTTTACACTGAAGCTTTCTTT
-,TRBV11-2,TRBJ2-1,few,CASSSNSDVSNEQFF,TGTGCCAGCAGCTCTAACTCCGACGTATCCAATGAGCAGTTCTTC
TRBD2,TRBV9,TRBJ2-3,many,CASSVTSATDTQYF,TGTGCCAGCAGCGTGACTAGCGCTACAGATACGCAGTATTTT
-,TRBV18,TRBJ2-2,many,CASSSTRQNTGELFF,TGTGCCAGCTCATCCACACGTCAGAACACCGGGGAGCTGTTTTTT
-,TRBV5-1,TRBJ2-6,many,CASSLVRSSGANVLTF,TGCGCCAGCAGCTTGGTGCGGAGCTCTGGGGCCAACGTCCTGACTTTC
-,TRBV19,TRBJ1-5,-,CASRSDNQPQHF,TGTGCCAGCAGGAGTGACAATCAGCCCCAGCATTTT
-,TRBV20-1,TRBJ2-5,large,CSASTSKETQYF,TGCAGTGCTTCCACTAGCAAGGAGACCCAGTACTTC
TRBD1,TRBV28,TRBJ2-7,few,CASSPPGTVTPYEQYF,TGTGCCAGCTCCCCCCCGGGGACAGTGACCCCCTACGAGCAGTACTTC
-,TRBV14,TRBJ2-7,many,CASSQAGVSYEQYF,TGTGCCAGCAGCCAAGCCGGCGTTTCCTACGAGCAGTACTTC
-,TRBV19,TRBJ1-5,medium-sized,CASSAPVTSNQPQHF,TGTGCCAGTAGTGCACCCGTTACTAGCAATCAGCCCCAGCATTTT
-,TRBV6-6,TRBJ1-1,many,CASSYPGGSGGAEAFF,TGTGCCAGCAGTTACCCCGGGGGCTCCGGCGGGGCTGAAGCTTTCTTT
-,TRBV11-1,TRBJ2-2,many,CASSFTGELFF,TGTGCCAGCAGCTTCACCGGGGAGCTGTTTTTT
TRBD1,TRBV7-3,TRBJ2-2,many,CASSAGTGDNTGELFF,TGTGCCAGCAGCGCCGGGACAGGGGATAACACCGGGGAGCTGTTTTTT
TRBD1,TRBV9,TRBJ1-1,many,CASRPGGRVETFF,TGTGCCAGCAGACCAGGGGGGCGCGTTGAAACTTTCTTT
-,TRBV19,TRBJ1-5,many,CASSITANSNQPQHF,TGTGCCAGTAGTATAACCGCTAATAGCAATCAGCCCCAGCATTTT
-,TRBV6-6,TRBJ1-2,many,CASSYTPQGREGYTF,TGTGCCAGCAGTTACACACCCCAGGGACGGGAAGGCTACACCTTC
TRBD2,TRBV4-1,TRBJ2-7,many,CASSQGEREGTEQYF,TGCGCCAGCAGCCAAGGGGAGCGGGAGGGGACCGAGCAGTACTTC
-,TRBV5-1,TRBJ1-4,medium-sized,CASSRSRDYEKLFF,TGCGCCAGCAGCCGGTCAAGGGATTATGAAAAACTGTTTTTT
-,TRBV6-1,TRBJ1-4,many,CASSEYSRDGRKLFF,TGTGCCAGCAGTGAATACAGCCGGGATGGCCGTAAACTGTTTTTT
-,TRBV6-6,TRBJ2-3,medium-sized,CASSYSWGSDTQYF,TGTGCCAGCAGTTACTCGTGGGGGTCAGATACGCAGTATTTT
-,TRBV20-1,TRBJ1-5,many,CSARIRAGSNQPQHF,TGCAGTGCTAGAATAAGGGCAGGGAGCAATCAGCCCCAGCATTTT
-,TRBV5-1,TRBJ2-6,many,CASSLAGTHNLVGGANVLTF,TGCGCCAGCAGCTTGGCCGGGACACACAACCTAGTCGGTGGGGCCAACGTCCTGACTTTC
-,TRBV7-9,TRBJ2-7,many,CASSRPSSYEQYF,TGTGCCAGCAGCCGGCCAAGCTCCTACGAGCAGTACTTC
-,TRBV12-5,TRBJ2-1,medium-sized,CASGFRTKIEQFF,TGTGCTAGTGGTTTTAGGACTAAGATTGAGCAGTTCTTC
-,TRBV28,TRBJ2-5,medium-sized,CASSFSGGLFETQYF,TGTGCCAGCAGTTTTTCGGGGGGCCTTTTCGAGACCCAGTACTTC